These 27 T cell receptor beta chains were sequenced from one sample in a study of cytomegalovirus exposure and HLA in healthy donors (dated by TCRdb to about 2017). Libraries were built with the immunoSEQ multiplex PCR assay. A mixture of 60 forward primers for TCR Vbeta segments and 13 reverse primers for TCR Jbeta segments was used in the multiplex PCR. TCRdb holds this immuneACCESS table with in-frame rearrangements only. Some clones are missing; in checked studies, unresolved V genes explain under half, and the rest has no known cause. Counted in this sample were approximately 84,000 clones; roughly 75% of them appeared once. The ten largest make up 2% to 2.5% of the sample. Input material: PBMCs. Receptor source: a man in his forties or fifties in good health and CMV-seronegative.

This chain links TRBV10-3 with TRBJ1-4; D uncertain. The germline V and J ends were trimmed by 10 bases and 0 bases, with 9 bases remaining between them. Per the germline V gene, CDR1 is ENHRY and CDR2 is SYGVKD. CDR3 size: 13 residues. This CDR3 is CATQRATNEKLFF. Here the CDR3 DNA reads TGTGCCACCCAGCGGGCAACTAATGAAAAACTGTTTTTT.

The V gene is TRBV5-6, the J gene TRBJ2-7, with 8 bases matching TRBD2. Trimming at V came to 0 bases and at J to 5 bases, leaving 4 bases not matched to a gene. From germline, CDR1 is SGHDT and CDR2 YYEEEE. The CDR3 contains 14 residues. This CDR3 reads CASSLGGRFDEQYF. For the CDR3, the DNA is TGTGCCAGCAGCTTGGGCGGGAGGTTCGACGAGCAGTACTTC.

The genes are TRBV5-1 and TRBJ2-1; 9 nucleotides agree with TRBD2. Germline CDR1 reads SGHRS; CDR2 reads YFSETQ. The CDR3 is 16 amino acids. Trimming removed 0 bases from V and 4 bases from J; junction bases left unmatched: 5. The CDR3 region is CASSLGASGEYNEQFF. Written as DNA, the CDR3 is TGCGCCAGCAGCTTGGGGGCTAGCGGGGAATACAATGAGCAGTTCTTC.

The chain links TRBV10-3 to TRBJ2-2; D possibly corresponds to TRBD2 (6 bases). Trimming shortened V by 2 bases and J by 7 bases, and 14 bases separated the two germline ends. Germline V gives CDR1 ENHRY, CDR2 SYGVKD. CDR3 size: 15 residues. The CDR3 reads CAISETSPFFGELFF. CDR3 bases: TGTGCCATCAGTGAGACTAGCCCCTTTTTCGGGGAGCTGTTTTTT.

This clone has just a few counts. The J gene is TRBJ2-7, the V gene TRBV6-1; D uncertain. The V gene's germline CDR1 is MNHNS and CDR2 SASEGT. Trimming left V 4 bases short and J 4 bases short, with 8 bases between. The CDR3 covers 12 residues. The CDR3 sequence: CASSVVGYEQYF. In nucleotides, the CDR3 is TGTGCCAGCAGTGTGGTCGGTTACGAGCAGTACTTC.

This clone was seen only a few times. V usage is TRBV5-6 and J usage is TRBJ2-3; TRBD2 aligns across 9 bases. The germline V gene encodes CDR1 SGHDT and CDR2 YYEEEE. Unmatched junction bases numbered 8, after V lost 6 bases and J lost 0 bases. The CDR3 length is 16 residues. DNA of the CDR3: TGTGCCAGCACCGCGGGGCTAGCGGGGAGCACAGATACGCAGTATTTT. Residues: CASTAGLAGSTDTQYF.

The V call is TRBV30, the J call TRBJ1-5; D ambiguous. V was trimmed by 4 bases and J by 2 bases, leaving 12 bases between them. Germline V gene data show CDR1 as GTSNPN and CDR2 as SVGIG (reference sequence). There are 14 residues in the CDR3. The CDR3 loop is CAWKLASRNQPQHF. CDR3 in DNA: TGTGCCTGGAAGTTGGCCTCCCGCAATCAGCCCCAGCATTTT.

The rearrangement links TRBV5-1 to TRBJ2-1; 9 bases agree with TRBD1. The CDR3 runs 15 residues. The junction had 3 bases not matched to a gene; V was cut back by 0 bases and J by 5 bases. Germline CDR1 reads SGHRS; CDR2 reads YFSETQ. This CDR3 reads CASSLVTGGDNEQFF. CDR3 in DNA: TGCGCCAGCAGCTTGGTGACAGGGGGTGACAATGAGCAGTTCTTC.

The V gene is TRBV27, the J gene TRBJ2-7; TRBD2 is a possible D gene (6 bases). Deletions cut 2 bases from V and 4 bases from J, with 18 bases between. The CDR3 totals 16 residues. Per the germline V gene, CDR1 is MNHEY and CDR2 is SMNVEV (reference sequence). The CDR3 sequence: CASSLGRVRAGYEQYF. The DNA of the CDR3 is TGTGCCAGCAGTTTAGGCAGGGTGAGGGCGGGGTACGAGCAGTACTTC.

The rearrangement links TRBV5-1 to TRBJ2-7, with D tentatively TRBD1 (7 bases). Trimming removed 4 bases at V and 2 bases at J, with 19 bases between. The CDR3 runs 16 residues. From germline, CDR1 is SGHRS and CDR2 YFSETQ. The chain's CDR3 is CASSLVRDSDTYEQYF. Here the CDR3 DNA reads TGCGCCAGCAGCCTCGTGCGGGACAGTGATACCTACGAGCAGTACTTC. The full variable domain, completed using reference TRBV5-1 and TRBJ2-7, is KAGVTQTPRYLIKTRGQQVTLSCSPISGHRSVSWYQQTPGQGLQFLFEYFSETQRNKGNFPGRFSGRQFSNSRSEMNVSTLELGDSALYLCASSLVRDSDTYEQYFGPGTRLTVT.

CDR3 nucleotide sequence: TGTGCCAGCAGCGTAGACTTTGTAGGCATCGAGACTTCCTATGGCTACACCTTC. This codes for CASSVDFVGIETSYGYTF. The J gene is TRBJ1-2, the V gene TRBV9; D call uncertain. The V gene's germline CDR1 is SGDLS and CDR2 YYNGEE. The CDR3 is 18 residues long. The V end lost 0 bases, the J end lost 4 bases, and 22 bases lay between the germline ends.

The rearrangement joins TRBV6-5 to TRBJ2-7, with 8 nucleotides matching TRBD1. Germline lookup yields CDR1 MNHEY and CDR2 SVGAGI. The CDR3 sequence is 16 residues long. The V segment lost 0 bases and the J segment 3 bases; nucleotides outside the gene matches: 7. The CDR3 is CASSYSTGQANYEQYF. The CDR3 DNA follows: TGTGCCAGCAGTTACTCGACGGGACAGGCGAACTACGAGCAGTACTTC.

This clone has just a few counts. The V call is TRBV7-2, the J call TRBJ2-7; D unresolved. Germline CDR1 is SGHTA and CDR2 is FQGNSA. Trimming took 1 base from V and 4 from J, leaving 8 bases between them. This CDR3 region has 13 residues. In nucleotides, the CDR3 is TGTGCCAGCAGCTTAGGAGTGCGATACGAGCAGTACTTC. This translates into CASSLGVRYEQYF.

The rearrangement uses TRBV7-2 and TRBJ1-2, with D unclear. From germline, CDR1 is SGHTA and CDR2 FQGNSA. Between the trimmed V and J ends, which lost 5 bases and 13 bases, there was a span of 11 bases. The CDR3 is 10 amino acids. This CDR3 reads CASSPGVGTF. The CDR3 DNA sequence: TGTGCCAGCAGCCCCGGGGTCGGCACCTTC.

The CDR3 spells CASSQVRGRLVQYF. Written as DNA, the CDR3 is TGTGCCAGCAGCCAAGTAAGGGGGCGGCTTGTGCAGTACTTC. The V gene is TRBV14, the J gene TRBJ2-7; TRBD1 matches 7 bases. Germline V CDR1 and CDR2: SGHDN, FVKESK. This CDR3 contains 14 residues. Trimming took 1 base from V and 9 from J; bases not matched to a gene: 9.

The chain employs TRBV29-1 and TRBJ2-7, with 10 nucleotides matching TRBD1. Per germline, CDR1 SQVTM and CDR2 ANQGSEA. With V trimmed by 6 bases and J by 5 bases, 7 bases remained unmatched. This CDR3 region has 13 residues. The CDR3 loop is CSVKTGGINEQYF. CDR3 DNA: TGCAGCGTGAAGACAGGGGGCATCAACGAGCAGTACTTC.

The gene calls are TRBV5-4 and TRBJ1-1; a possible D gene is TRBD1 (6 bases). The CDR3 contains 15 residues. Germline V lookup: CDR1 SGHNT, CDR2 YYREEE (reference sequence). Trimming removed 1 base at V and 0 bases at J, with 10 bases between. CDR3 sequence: CASSLPTGMNTEAFF. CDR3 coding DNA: TGTGCCAGCAGCTTGCCGACAGGAATGAACACTGAAGCTTTCTTT.

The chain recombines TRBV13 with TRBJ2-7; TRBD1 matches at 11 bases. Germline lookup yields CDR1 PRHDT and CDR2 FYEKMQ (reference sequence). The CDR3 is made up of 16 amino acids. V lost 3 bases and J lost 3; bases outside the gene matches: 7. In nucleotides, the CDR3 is TGTGCCAGCAGCTTCTACCGGGACAGGGGGTACTACGAGCAGTACTTC. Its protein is CASSFYRDRGYYEQYF.

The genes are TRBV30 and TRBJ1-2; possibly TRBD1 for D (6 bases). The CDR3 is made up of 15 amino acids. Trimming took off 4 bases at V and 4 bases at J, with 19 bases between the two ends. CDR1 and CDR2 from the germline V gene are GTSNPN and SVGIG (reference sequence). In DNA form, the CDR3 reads TGTGCCTGGAAAACAGGGTTAAGTCCCCTCTATGGCTACACCTTC. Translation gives CAWKTGLSPLYGYTF.

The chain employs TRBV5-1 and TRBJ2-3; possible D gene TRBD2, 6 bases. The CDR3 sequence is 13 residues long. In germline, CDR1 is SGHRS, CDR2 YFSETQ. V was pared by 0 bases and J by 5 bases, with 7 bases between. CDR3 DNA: TGCGCCAGCAGCTTGGGGAGGGGAGATACGCAGTATTTT. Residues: CASSLGRGDTQYF.

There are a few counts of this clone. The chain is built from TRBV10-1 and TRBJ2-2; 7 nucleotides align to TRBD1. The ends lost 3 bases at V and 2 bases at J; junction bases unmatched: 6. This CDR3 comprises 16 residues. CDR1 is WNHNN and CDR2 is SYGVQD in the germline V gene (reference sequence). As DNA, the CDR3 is TGCGCCAGCAGTGATTACCGGGACAGTAACACCGGGGAGCTGTTTTTT. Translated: CASSDYRDSNTGELFF.

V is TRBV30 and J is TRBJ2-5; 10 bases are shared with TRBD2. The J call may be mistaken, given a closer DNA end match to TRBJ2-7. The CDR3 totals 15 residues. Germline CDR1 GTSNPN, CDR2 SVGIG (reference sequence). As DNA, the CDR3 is TGTGCCTGGAGCAGACCCGGGACTAGCGTCTACGAGCAGTACTTC. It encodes CAWSRPGTSVYEQYF.

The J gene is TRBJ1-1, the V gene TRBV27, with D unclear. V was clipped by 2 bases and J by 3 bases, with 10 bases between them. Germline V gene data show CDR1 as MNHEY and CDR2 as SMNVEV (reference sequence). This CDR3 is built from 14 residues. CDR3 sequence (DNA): TGTGCCAGCAGTTTAGTAAGGGAGCACACTGAAGCTTTCTTT. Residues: CASSLVREHTEAFF.

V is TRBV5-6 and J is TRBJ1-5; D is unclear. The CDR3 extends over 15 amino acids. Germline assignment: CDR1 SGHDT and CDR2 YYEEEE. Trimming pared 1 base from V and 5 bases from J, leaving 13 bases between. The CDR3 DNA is TGTGCCAGCAGCTTGACTCGGGAAAAAGATCAGCCCCAGCATTTT. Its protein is CASSLTREKDQPQHF.

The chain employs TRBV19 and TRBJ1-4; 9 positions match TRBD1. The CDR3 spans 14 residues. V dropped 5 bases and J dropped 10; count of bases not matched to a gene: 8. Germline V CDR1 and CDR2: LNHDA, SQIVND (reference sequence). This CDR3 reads CASSWGQGGVKLFF. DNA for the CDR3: TGTGCCAGTAGTTGGGGACAGGGTGGCGTAAAACTGTTTTTT.

The CDR3 protein is CASMERAWYGYTF. The CDR3 DNA sequence: TGTGCCAGCATGGAGAGGGCCTGGTATGGCTACACCTTC. This chain joins TRBV2 and TRBJ1-2; no definite D call. Germline lookup yields CDR1 SNHLY and CDR2 FYNNEI. V was clipped by 7 bases and J by 5 bases, with 14 bases between them. The CDR3 contains 13 residues.

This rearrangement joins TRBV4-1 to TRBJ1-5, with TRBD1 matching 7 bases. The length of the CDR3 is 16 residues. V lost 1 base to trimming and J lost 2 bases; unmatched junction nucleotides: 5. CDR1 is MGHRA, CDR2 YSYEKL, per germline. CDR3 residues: CASSQAEGTGNQPQHF. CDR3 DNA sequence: TGCGCCAGCAGCCAAGCGGAGGGGACAGGCAATCAGCCCCAGCATTTT.